This T cell receptor beta chain was identified during a study of spatial heterogeneity in lung cancer. Overall study: Beta-chain sequences were consistently detected more often than alpha-chain sequences. Study observations and caveats: For expanded intratumoral alpha and beta TCRs, counts tracked tumor mutation counts.

Time point indicated: sample taken at primary tumor resection. In its sample, this clonotype is medium-sized. Its antigen remains unidentified. TCRdb independently ran MiXCR on the 5' RACE reads; one entry per CDR3 protein. The sample includes 15,000 to 20,000 distinct CDR3 sequences, about 6.5% seen only once; the top ten take about 3.5%. V trimming: 7 bases; J trimming: 3 bases; junction bases outside the gene matches: 6. The length of the CDR3 is 15 residues. The V gene's germline CDR1 is MNHNY and CDR2 SVGAGI (reference sequence). Sequencing used lung tumor tissue, obtained at surgery. The chain recombines TRBV6-6 with TRBJ2-5, with 12 bases fitting TRBD2. This sequence was found in a female donor with early-stage non-small cell lung cancer. CDR3 amino acids: CASMPTSGRKETQYF. CDR3 bases: TGTGCCAGCATGCCGACTAGCGGGAGAAAAGAGACCCAGTACTTC.